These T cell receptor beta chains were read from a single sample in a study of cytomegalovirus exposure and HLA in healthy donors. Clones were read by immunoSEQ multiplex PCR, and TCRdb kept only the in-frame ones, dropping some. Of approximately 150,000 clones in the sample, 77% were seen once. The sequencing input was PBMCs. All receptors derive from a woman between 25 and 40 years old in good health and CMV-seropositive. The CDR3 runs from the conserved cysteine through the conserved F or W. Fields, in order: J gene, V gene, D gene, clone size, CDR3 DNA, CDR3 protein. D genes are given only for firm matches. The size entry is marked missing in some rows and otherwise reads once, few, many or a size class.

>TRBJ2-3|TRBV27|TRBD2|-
TGTGCCAGCAACCCAGGGGGGGGACTAGCGGGAGTGGATACGCAGTATTTT
CASNPGGGLAGVDTQYF
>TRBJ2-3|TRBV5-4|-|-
TGTGCCAGCAGCTTCGACAGGTCCCGGGACACAGATACGCAGTATTTT
CASSFDRSRDTDTQYF
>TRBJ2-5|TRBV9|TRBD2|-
TGTGCCAGCAGCGTAGGGGGACTAGCGGGAAGGGTGACCCAGTACTTC
CASSVGGLAGRVTQYF
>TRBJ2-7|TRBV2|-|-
TGTGCCAGCAGTGTCGACGAGCAGTACTTC
CASSVDEQYF
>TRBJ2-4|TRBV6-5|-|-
TGTGCCAGCAGTTACCTCAGTGGAGCCAAAAACATTCAGTACTTC
CASSYLSGAKNIQYF
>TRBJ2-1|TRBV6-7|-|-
TGTGCCAGTCCGACCAATCACGGTGGCGGTCGCAATGAGCAGTTCTTC
CASPTNHGGGRNEQFF
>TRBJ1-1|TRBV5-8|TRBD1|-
TGTGCCAGCAGCTGGGACAGGGCGAGCACTGAAGCTTTCTTT
CASSWDRASTEAFF
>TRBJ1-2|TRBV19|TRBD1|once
TGTGCCAGTAGTTTTCCGGACAGGGGATTCGGCTACACCTTC
CASSFPDRGFGYTF
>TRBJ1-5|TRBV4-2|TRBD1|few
TGTGCCAGCAGCCGGGACAGGGGAGGAGATCAGCCCCAGCATTTT
CASSRDRGGDQPQHF
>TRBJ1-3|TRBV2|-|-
TGTGCCAGCAATTCGGCAGGGCCCGCTAGTAGAAACACCATATATTTT
CASNSAGPASRNTIYF
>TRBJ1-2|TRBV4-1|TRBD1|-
TGCGCCAGCAGCCCCCCCCCGGACAGGACATCTAACTATGGCTACACCTTC
CASSPPPDRTSNYGYTF
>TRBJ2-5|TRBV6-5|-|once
TGTGCCAGCAGTTATGTTGAAGGGAGCCAAGAGACCCAGTACTTC
CASSYVEGSQETQYF
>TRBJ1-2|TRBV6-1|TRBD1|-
TGTGCCAGCAGTGATGGGGACAGGGTTCGCACCTTC
CASSDGDRVRTF
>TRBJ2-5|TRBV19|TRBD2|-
TGTGCCAGTAGAAGGACTAGCGGGAGTGAGACCCAGTACTTC
CASRRTSGSETQYF
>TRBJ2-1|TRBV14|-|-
TGTGCCAGCAGCCAGGACTTAGGTCCTTACAATGAGCAGTTCTTC
CASSQDLGPYNEQFF
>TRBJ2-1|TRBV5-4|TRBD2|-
TGTGCCAGCAGCTGGTTAGCGGGAGACGATGAGCAGTTCTTC
CASSWLAGDDEQFF
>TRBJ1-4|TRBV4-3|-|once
TGCGCCAGCAGTCGGATTCGGGGGGAGACTAATGAAAAACTGTTTTTT
CASSRIRGETNEKLFF
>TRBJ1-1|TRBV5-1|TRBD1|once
TGCGCCAGCAGCTTGGGCAGGGGGCCGACTGAAGCTTTCTTT
CASSLGRGPTEAFF
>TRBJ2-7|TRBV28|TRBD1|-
TGTGCCAGCTTCCCAGTAGGGCAGGGGGCAGTGTACGAGCAGTACTTC
CASFPVGQGAVYEQYF
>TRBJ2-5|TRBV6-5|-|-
TGTGCCAGCAGTTACGGCCTAGCGAATAAAGAGACCCAGTACTTC
CASSYGLANKETQYF
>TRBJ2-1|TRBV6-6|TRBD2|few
TGTGCCAGCACCCCGGGGGGGGAGCGGGAGGGTGAGCAGTTCTTC
CASTPGGEREGEQFF
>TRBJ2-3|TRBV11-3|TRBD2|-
TGTGCCAGCAGCCCCGGGGGGGGACCTAGCACAGATACGCAGTATTTT
CASSPGGGPSTDTQYF
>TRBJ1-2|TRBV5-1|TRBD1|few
TGCGCCAGCAGCTTGGAGGTGACAGGGGCGGGGGGCTACACCTTC
CASSLEVTGAGGYTF
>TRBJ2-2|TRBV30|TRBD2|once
TGTGCCTGGGGCGGGGGGCAGGGCACCGGGGAGCTGTTTTTT
CAWGGGQGTGELFF
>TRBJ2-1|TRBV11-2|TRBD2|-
TGTGCCAGCAGCTTAGATCTTAGTTATAGCGGGAGCCGGGATGAGCAGTTCTTC
CASSLDLSYSGSRDEQFF
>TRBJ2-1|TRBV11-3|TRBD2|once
TGTGCCAGCAGCGCGCCGGCCGGGGGGAAGGACAATGAGCAGTTCTTC
CASSAPAGGKDNEQFF
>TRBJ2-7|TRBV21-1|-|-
TGTGCCAGCAGCAATGTCATCGGAGCCTACGAGCAGTACTTC
CASSNVIGAYEQYF
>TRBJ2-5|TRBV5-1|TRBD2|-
TGCGCCAGCAGCACTGATAGCGGGAGCCGGGTAGAGACCCAGTACTTC
CASSTDSGSRVETQYF
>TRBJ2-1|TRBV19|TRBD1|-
TGTGCCAGTTCCCGGAGGACAGGGACGTTTGAGCAGTTCTTC
CASSRRTGTFEQFF
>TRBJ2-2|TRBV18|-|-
TGTGCCAGCTCACCACTAAGCCGATCGAACACCGGGGAGCTGTTTTTT
CASSPLSRSNTGELFF
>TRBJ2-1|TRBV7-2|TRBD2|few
TGTGCCAGCAGCTTAGATCGACTAGCGGGAGCGATCTACAATGAGCAGTTCTTC
CASSLDRLAGAIYNEQFF
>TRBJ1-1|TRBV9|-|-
TGTGCCAGCAGCCTGACATCCGGGGGCACTGAAGCTTTCTTT
CASSLTSGGTEAFF
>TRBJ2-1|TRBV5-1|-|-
TGCGCCAGCAGCTTGGTGGGGGAGGCATACAATGAGCAGTTCTTC
CASSLVGEAYNEQFF
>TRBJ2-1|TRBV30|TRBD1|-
TGTGCCTGGAGTGTAGGGGGCAGCTACAATGAGCAGTTCTTC
CAWSVGGSYNEQFF
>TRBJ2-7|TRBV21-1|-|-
TGTGCCAGCAGCACTCCCCCCACGGGACTAGCGGGAGGGACCGTCTACGAGCAGTACTTC
CASSTPPTGLAGGTVYEQYF
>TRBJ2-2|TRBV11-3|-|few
TGTGCCAGCAGCTTATTAGGACAGAACACCGGGGAGCTGTTTTTT
CASSLLGQNTGELFF
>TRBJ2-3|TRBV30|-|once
TGTGCCTGGGGGCTTTCGAACACAGATACGCAGTATTTT
CAWGLSNTDTQYF
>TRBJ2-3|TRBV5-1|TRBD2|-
TGCGCCAGCAGCGCTGGGCTAGCGGGAGTCTCAGATACGCAGTATTTT
CASSAGLAGVSDTQYF
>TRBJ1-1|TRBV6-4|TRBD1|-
TGTGCCAGCAGAACAGGGGAGAACACTGAAGCTTTCTTT
CASRTGENTEAFF
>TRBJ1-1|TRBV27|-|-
TGTGCCAGCAGTGGGCGGGTGAACACTGAAGCTTTCTTT
CASSGRVNTEAFF
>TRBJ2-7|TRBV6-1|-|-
TGTGCCAGCAGTCTCCAGGGCGGTAACGAGCAGTACTTC
CASSLQGGNEQYF
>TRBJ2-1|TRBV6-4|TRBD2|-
TGTGCCAGCAGTGACTCTGGACTAGCGGGAGGGGGATACAATGAGCAGTTCTTC
CASSDSGLAGGGYNEQFF
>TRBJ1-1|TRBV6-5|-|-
TGTGCCAGCAGTTACTCGATTTCCAGCTCGGGCACTGAAGCTTTCTTT
CASSYSISSSGTEAFF
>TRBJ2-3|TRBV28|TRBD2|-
TGTGCCAGCATAGCGGGGCCCCCGGTAAATACGCAGTATTTT
CASIAGPPVNTQYF
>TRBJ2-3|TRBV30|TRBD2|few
TGTGCCTGGAGTGCAATAGCGGGAGGGGCAGATACGCAGTATTTT
CAWSAIAGGADTQYF
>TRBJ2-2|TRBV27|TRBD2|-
TGTGCCAGCAGTTCACTAGCGGGATGGCCAAAGCCCGGGGAGCTGTTTTTT
CASSSLAGWPKPGELFF
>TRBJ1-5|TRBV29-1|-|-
TGCAGCGTTGATGGCGGGGGAAGCAATCAGCCCCAGCATTTT
CSVDGGGSNQPQHF
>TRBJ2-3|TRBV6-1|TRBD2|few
TGTGCCGTCGCCACTAGCGGTTCGACGAATACGCAGTATTTT
CAVATSGSTNTQYF
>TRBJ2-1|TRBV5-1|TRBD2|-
TGCGCCAGCAGCTTGGACCCACTAGCGGATCCCCCTACGGCCTACAATGAGCAGTTCTTC
CASSLDPLADPPTAYNEQFF
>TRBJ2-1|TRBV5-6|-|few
TGTGCCAGCAGCTTGGGCGTCGGGGGGCAATACAATGAGCAGTTCTTC
CASSLGVGGQYNEQFF
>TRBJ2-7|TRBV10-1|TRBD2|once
TGCGCCAGCAGTGATAGACTAGCGGGAGCGCGCGAGCAGTACTTC
CASSDRLAGAREQYF
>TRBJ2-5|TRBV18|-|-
TGTGCCAGTTCGCAGGGATTACAAGAGACCCAGTACTTC
CASSQGLQETQYF
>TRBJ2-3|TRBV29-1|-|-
TGCAGCGTTGCTGACTTGGCAGATACGCAGTATTTT
CSVADLADTQYF
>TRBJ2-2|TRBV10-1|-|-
TGCGCCAGCAGCGTCACCCCGGACACCGGGGAGCTGTTTTTT
CASSVTPDTGELFF
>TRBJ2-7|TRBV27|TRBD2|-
TGTGCCAGCAGTCGACTCCCGCTATCGGGGACTATCTACGAGCAGTACTTC
CASSRLPLSGTIYEQYF
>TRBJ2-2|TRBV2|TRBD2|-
TGTGCCAGCAGTGAATTGGTAGCGGGTAACACCGGGGAGCTGTTTTTT
CASSELVAGNTGELFF
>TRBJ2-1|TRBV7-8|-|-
TGTGCCAGCAGCTTAGATGTGGGAGAAATCCCCAATGAGCAGTTCTTC
CASSLDVGEIPNEQFF
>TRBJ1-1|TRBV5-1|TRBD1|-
TGCGCCAGCAGCTCACAGGGGATGAACACTGAAGCTTTCTTT
CASSSQGMNTEAFF
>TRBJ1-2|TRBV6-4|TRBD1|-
TGTGCCAGCAGCCTACGGACAGGGAACTATGGCTACACCTTC
CASSLRTGNYGYTF